The 30 T cell receptor beta chains given below trace back to one sample, sequenced in a study of PD-L1 blockade in urothelial cancer. Regarding time point: peripheral blood 6 weeks after treatment start. The repertoire was sequenced with immunoSEQ multiplex PCR; TCRdb's copy has only in-frame clones and lacks some. Here the sample spans tens of thousands of clones, 85% to 95% being singletons. This specimen consisted of PBMCs, obtained around atezolizumab (anti-PD-L1) treatment. Every receptor here comes from a woman aged 80 or over with urothelial cancer.

The chain joins TRBV5-5 to TRBJ1-4, with D unresolved. Germline-derived CDR1 and CDR2 are SGHKS and YYEKEE (reference sequence). Trimming removed 3 bases at V and 2 bases at J, with 14 bases between. The CDR3 covers 16 residues. The CDR3 bases are TGTGCCAGCAGCTCCAGACCGACGGGTACTAATGAAAAACTGTTTTTT. It codes for CASSSRPTGTNEKLFF.

This chain uses TRBV7-3 with TRBJ1-2; TRBD1 agrees at 7 bases. This CDR3 has 14 amino acids. Germline V gene lookup returns CDR1 SGHTA and CDR2 FQGTGA. With V trimmed by 5 bases and J by 7 bases, 10 bases remained unmatched. The CDR3 region is CASSPGGQRIGYTF. In nucleotides, the CDR3 is TGTGCCAGCAGCCCCGGGGGACAGCGAATTGGCTACACCTTC.

The rearrangement links TRBV19 to TRBJ2-7; TRBD1 agrees at 10 bases. Germline V CDR1 and CDR2: LNHDA, SQIVND (reference sequence). The CDR3 consists of 14 residues. With 5 bases clipped from V and 7 bases from J, the junction kept 8 bases outside the gene matches. CDR3: CASSPRQGASEQYF. CDR3 nucleotides: TGTGCCAGTAGTCCCCGACAGGGGGCGAGTGAGCAGTACTTC.

The genes are TRBV6-1 and TRBJ2-5; TRBD1 matches 7 bases. This CDR3 is 14 amino acids long. Germline lookup yields CDR1 MNHNS and CDR2 SASEGT. V gave up 5 bases and J gave up 2 bases; unmatched junction bases: 5. CDR3 residues: CASSPQQGQETQYF. The CDR3, as DNA: TGTGCCAGCAGTCCTCAACAGGGGCAAGAGACCCAGTACTTC.

This rearrangement joins TRBV28 to TRBJ2-7, with TRBD1 as a possible D gene (6 bases). Trimming removed 6 bases from V and 6 bases from J, with 12 bases in between. Germline-derived CDR1 and CDR2 are MDHEN and SYDVKM. The CDR3 runs to 12 residues. Written as DNA, the CDR3 is TGTGCCAGCAGCGAAGGACAGTTCGAGCAGTACTTC. Encoded protein: CASSEGQFEQYF.

The genes are TRBV27 and TRBJ1-1; weak D call: TRBD1 (6 bases). V dropped 8 bases and J dropped 4 bases, with 23 bases sitting between them. The CDR3 spans 16 residues. The germline V gene encodes CDR1 MNHEY and CDR2 SMNVEV (reference sequence). The CDR3 bases are TGTGCCAGCCGTTCAATTACAGGGATGAAGGGCACTGAAGCTTTCTTT. As protein: CASRSITGMKGTEAFF.

The chain combines TRBV19 with TRBJ1-5; 9 bases align to TRBD1. CDR1 is LNHDA and CDR2 is SQIVND in the germline V gene (reference sequence). With 3 bases clipped from V and 4 bases from J, the junction kept 4 bases outside the gene matches. This CDR3 region has 15 residues. The CDR3 sequence: CASSIRDRENQPQHF. The CDR3 nucleotides are TGTGCCAGTAGTATTCGGGACAGGGAGAATCAGCCCCAGCATTTT.

The chain has TRBV30 and TRBJ1-2; 8 nucleotides agree with TRBD1. CDR3 length: 15 amino acids. The V gene end was trimmed by 3 bases and the J gene end by 5 bases; junction bases not matched to a gene: 11. CDR1 is GTSNPN, CDR2 SVGIG, per germline (reference sequence). In DNA, the CDR3 is TGTGCCTGGAGGTATCCCCGGACAGGGATATATGGCTACACCTTC. This translates into CAWRYPRTGIYGYTF.

This chain joins TRBV11-2 and TRBJ2-6; D remains ambiguous. The ends were cut back, 3 bases at V and 0 bases at J, with 3 bases in the middle. The CDR3 is 14 amino acids. Germline loops: CDR1 SGHAT, CDR2 FQNNGV. The CDR3, as DNA: TGTGCCAGCAGCTTCGGCTCTGGGGCCAACGTCCTGACTTTC. Protein: CASSFGSGANVLTF.

The chain recombines TRBV19 with TRBJ1-5; a weak D match, TRBD1 (6 bases). The CDR3 consists of 18 residues. Germline V gene data show CDR1 as LNHDA and CDR2 as SQIVND (reference sequence). Between the trimmed V and J ends, which lost 2 bases and 1 base, there was a span of 18 bases. CDR3 in amino acids: CASSIRLGGMRSNQPQHF. CDR3 nucleotide sequence: TGTGCCAGTAGTATACGATTAGGGGGTATGCGGAGCAATCAGCCCCAGCATTTT. The full variable domain, with the rest looked up from reference TRBV19 and TRBJ1-5, is DGGITQSPKYLFRKEGQNVTLSCEQNLNHDAMYWYRQDPGQGLRLIYYSQIVNDFQKGDIAEGYSVSREKKESFPLTVTSAQKNPTAFYLCASSIRLGGMRSNQPQHFGDGTRLSIL.

This chain connects TRBV7-3 to TRBJ1-3; D gene uncertain. The CDR3 spans 14 residues. V was trimmed by 4 bases and J by 2 bases, leaving 9 bases between them. The germline CDR1 and CDR2 sequences are SGHTA and FQGTGA. The CDR3 nucleotides are TGTGCCAGCAGCTCAGGCGGGACTGGAAACACCATATATTTT. Protein: CASSSGGTGNTIYF. The full variable domain, in which reference TRBV7-3 and TRBJ1-3 provide the parts outside the CDR3, is GAGVSQTPSNKVTEKGKYVELRCDPISGHTALYWYRQSLGQGPEFLIYFQGTGAADDSGLPNDRFFAVRPEGSVSTLKIQRTERGDSAVYLCASSSGGTGNTIYFGEGSWLTVV.

This clone showed up just once. An end of the junction differs from the germline gene, which may be a read error. CDR3 nucleotides: TGTGCCAGCAGTACCGCCGGGACTAGTGGGCTGTTC. Amino acids: CASSTAGTSGLF. The J gene is TRBJ2-7, the V gene TRBV28, with 8 bases matching TRBD2. The CDR3 length is 12 residues. CDR1 is MDHEN, CDR2 SYDVKM, per germline. The entire variable domain, with the rest obtained from reference TRBV28 and TRBJ2-7, is as follows: DVKVTQSSRYLVKRTGEKVFLECVQDMDHENMFWYRQDPGLGLRLIYFSYDVKMKEKGDIPEGYSVSREKKERFSLILESASTNQTSMYLCASSTAGTSGLFGPGTRLTVT.

V usage is TRBV28 and J usage is TRBJ2-1; 8 positions match TRBD2. This CDR3 has 15 amino acids. V dropped 6 bases and J dropped 6; count of bases not matched to a gene: 10. CDR1 MDHEN and CDR2 SYDVKM come from the germline V gene. The CDR3 reads CASSLRGLDINEQFF. In DNA, the CDR3 is TGTGCCAGCAGCCTTAGGGGACTAGATATCAATGAGCAGTTCTTC.

The genes are TRBV10-1 and TRBJ2-5; D is possibly TRBD2 (5 bases). V gave up 0 bases and J gave up 6 bases, with 11 bases separating them. CDR1 is WNHNN, CDR2 SYGVQD, per germline (reference sequence). CDR3 length equals 14 residues. The DNA for the CDR3 is TGCGCCAGCAGTGAGTCCTCCGCCGGGAAGACCCAGTACTTC. It codes for CASSESSAGKTQYF.

CDR3: CASSFDGGGQPQHF. Written as DNA, the CDR3 is TGTGCCAGCAGCTTTGACGGGGGAGGACAGCCCCAGCATTTT. V and J are TRBV5-5 and TRBJ1-5; a weak D match, TRBD1 (5 bases). The CDR3 runs to 14 residues. Trimming stripped 2 bases from V and 7 bases from J, with 13 bases between. Germline assignment: CDR1 SGHKS and CDR2 YYEKEE (reference sequence).

J is TRBJ2-5 and V is TRBV5-5, with a tentative D call TRBD2 (6 bases). Trimming pared 1 base from V and 5 bases from J, leaving 12 bases between. CDR3 length equals 14 residues. Germline CDR1 reads SGHKS; CDR2 reads YYEKEE (reference sequence). The CDR3, as DNA: TGTGCCAGCAGCTTGCCAGCGGGTCGCGAGACCCAGTACTTC. Translated, it gives CASSLPAGRETQYF.

The gene calls are TRBV6-1 and TRBJ2-3, with TRBD2 as a possible D gene (5 bases). The CDR3 spans 11 residues. Germline-derived CDR1 and CDR2 are MNHNS and SASEGT. V lost 10 bases to trimming and J lost 4 bases, with 9 bases between them. In DNA, the CDR3 is TGTGCCACCCGGGAAGCAGATACGCAGTATTTT. This translates into CATREADTQYF.

The V and J genes are TRBV5-3 and TRBJ1-1; D is unclear. TRBV5-3 is an ORF for which the function is uncertain. The CDR3 has 18 residues. V dropped 0 bases and J dropped 2 bases, with 20 bases sitting between them. The CDR3, as DNA: TGTGCCAGAAGCTTGGACGCTTCAAAGAGGGCGCCTAACACTGAAGCTTTCTTT. Its protein product is CARSLDASKRAPNTEAFF.

This chain connects TRBV2 to TRBJ2-1; 7 bases match TRBD2. The germline gives CDR1 SNHLY, CDR2 FYNNEI. V was clipped by 3 bases and J by 0 bases; unmatched bases: 2. The CDR3 spans 15 residues. CDR3 amino acids: CASSEGGRSYNEQFF. As DNA, the CDR3 is TGTGCCAGCAGTGAGGGAGGGCGCTCCTACAATGAGCAGTTCTTC.

The chain employs TRBV2 and TRBJ1-2; 7 bases align to TRBD1. CDR3 length equals 14 residues. Per the germline V gene, CDR1 is SNHLY and CDR2 is FYNNEI. Germline trimming cut 4 bases from V and 7 bases from J; bases unmatched to any gene: 9. This CDR3 reads CASSGSTGFSGYTF. CDR3 nucleotides: TGTGCCAGCAGTGGATCGACAGGGTTCAGTGGCTACACCTTC.

V and J are TRBV5-1 and TRBJ2-7; TRBD1 agrees at 9 bases. This CDR3 comprises 15 residues. Trimming removed 4 bases from V and 2 bases from J; junction bases left unmatched: 7. Germline CDR1 is SGHRS and CDR2 is YFSETQ. DNA for the CDR3: TGCGCCAGCAGCCCCCAGGGGGACAGGGCCTACGAGCAGTACTTC. It is translated as CASSPQGDRAYEQYF.

J is TRBJ2-1 and V is TRBV9; 8 positions match TRBD1. This CDR3 is 15 amino acids long. The junction had 9 bases not matched to a gene; V was cut back by 1 base and J by 9 bases. The germline gives CDR1 SGDLS, CDR2 YYNGEE. In DNA, the CDR3 is TGTGCCAGCAGCGTAAGTACAGGGGGAATTGGTGAGCAGTTCTTC. Protein: CASSVSTGGIGEQFF.

V is TRBV7-9 and J is TRBJ2-2; 8 bases are shared with TRBD2. There are 15 residues in the CDR3. The V and J ends lost 5 bases and 3 bases, in that order; junction bases with no gene match: 5. The V gene's germline CDR1 is SEHNR and CDR2 FQNEAQ (reference sequence). Here the CDR3 reads CASSPAGRDTGELFF. The CDR3 DNA sequence: TGTGCCAGCAGCCCGGCCGGGAGGGACACCGGGGAGCTGTTTTTT.

The count of this clone is one. The chain joins TRBV7-2 to TRBJ2-1, with D tentatively TRBD2 (6 bases). Per the germline V gene, CDR1 is SGHTA and CDR2 is FQGNSA. There are 14 residues in the CDR3. The V end was cut by 2 bases, the J end by 7 bases, with 12 bases between. CDR3 coding DNA: TGTGCCAGCAGCTTATCGGCAGGGAGGAATGAGCAGTTCTTC. Encoded protein: CASSLSAGRNEQFF.

The CDR3, as DNA: TGCGCCAGCCGCCCTGAGCCGTACCAAGAGACCCAGTACTTC. As protein: CASRPEPYQETQYF. The chain has TRBV5-1 and TRBJ2-5; D gene unclear. The CDR3 has 14 residues. V was clipped by 7 bases and J by 0 bases, with 13 bases between them. CDR1 is SGHRS and CDR2 is YFSETQ in the germline V gene.

The V and J genes are TRBV6-1 and TRBJ2-1, with 8 positions matching TRBD2. This CDR3 is 15 amino acids long. Germline assignment: CDR1 MNHNS and CDR2 SASEGT. The junction had 1 base not matched to a gene; V was cut back by 1 base and J by 2 bases. CDR3 residues: CASSEELAAYNEQFF. In DNA form, the CDR3 reads TGTGCCAGCAGTGAAGAACTAGCGGCCTACAATGAGCAGTTCTTC.

The chain combines TRBV9 with TRBJ2-7; possible D gene TRBD2, 5 bases. CDR1 SGDLS and CDR2 YYNGEE come from the germline V gene. Trimming took 4 bases from V and 0 from J, leaving 11 bases between them. The CDR3 covers 14 residues. CDR3 residues: CASSPRTPSYEQYF. CDR3 DNA: TGTGCCAGCAGCCCAAGGACTCCCTCCTACGAGCAGTACTTC. The variable domain in full, completed from reference TRBV9 and TRBJ2-7, reads DSGVTQTPKHLITATGQRVTLRCSPRSGDLSVYWYQQSLDQGLQFLIQYYNGEERAKGNILERFSAQQFPDLHSELNLSSLELGDSALYFCASSPRTPSYEQYFGPGTRLTVT.

This clone was recorded a few times. The gene calls are TRBV19 and TRBJ1-1, with D possibly TRBD1 on 5 matching bases. Trimming left V 4 bases short and J 4 bases short, with 16 bases between. The CDR3 contains 15 residues. Germline CDR1 and CDR2: LNHDA and SQIVND (reference sequence). The CDR3 DNA reads as TGTGCCAGTAGTACACCTCAGGGTGGGATCACTGAAGCTTTCTTT. Translated: CASSTPQGGITEAFF.

The rearrangement joins TRBV5-1 to TRBJ2-3; possibly TRBD1 for D (6 bases). The CDR3 sequence is 16 residues long. Germline values: CDR1 SGHRS, CDR2 YFSETQ. Trimming shortened V by 3 bases and J by 3 bases, and 17 bases separated the two germline ends. CDR3 in amino acids: CASSSRPTGITDTQYF. In DNA, the CDR3 is TGCGCCAGCAGCTCGCGGCCTACAGGGATAACAGATACGCAGTATTTT.

This sequence joins TRBV7-7 and TRBJ2-3, with D possibly being TRBD1 (5 bases). The ends were cut back, 3 bases at V and 4 bases at J, with 11 bases in the middle. The germline gives CDR1 SSHAT, CDR2 FNYEAQ (reference sequence). This CDR3 is 14 amino acids long. CDR3 DNA: TGTGCCAGCAGCTTCTCCCTAGGGGCAGATACGCAGTATTTT. It translates to CASSFSLGADTQYF.